The 26 T cell receptor beta chains reported below all come from one sample, sequenced in a study of prognosis after radiotherapy for stage I lung cancer. From genomic DNA, two-round multiplex PCR was used to amplify TCR beta CDR3. The first PCR round targeted every TRBV and TRBJ gene with specific primers. TCRdb fed the multiplex PCR reads into MiXCR, producing one record per CDR3 protein. This table holds approximately 20,000 distinct CDR3 sequences, around 24% found once. The sequences come from PBMCs, collected before or after stereotactic body radiation therapy (not recorded which). Receptor source: a donor over 45 with non-small cell lung cancer.

On this clonotype: A far larger clone lies a single base away; this is likely a read error. This chain joins TRBV6-1 and TRBJ1-2, with D uncertain. Trimming removed 5 bases at V and 6 bases at J, with 10 bases between. The CDR3 totals 12 residues. Per the germline V gene, CDR1 is MNHNS and CDR2 is SASEGT. CDR3 bases: TGTGCCAGCAGTTACCAAAACCATGGCTACACCTTC. It yields the protein CASSYQNHGYTF.

Comments on this clonotype: Given a far larger clone just one base away, this is likely a sequencing read error. The chain has TRBV7-3 and TRBJ2-1; TRBD2 agrees at 7 bases. Looked up from germline, CDR1 is SGHTA and CDR2 is FQGTGA. This CDR3 is built from 15 residues. Germline trimming cut 2 bases from V and 9 bases from J; bases unmatched to any gene: 10. The CDR3 loop is CASSLAGGSRGEQFF. For the CDR3, the DNA is TGTGCCAGCAGCTTAGCGGGCGGGAGTAGGGGTGAGCAGTTCTTC. The full variable domain, with the rest looked up from reference TRBV7-3 and TRBJ2-1, is GAGVSQTPSNKVTEKGKYVELRCDPISGHTALYWYRQSLGQGPEFLIYFQGTGAADDSGLPNDRFFAVRPEGSVSTLKIQRTERGDSAVYLCASSLAGGSRGEQFFGPGTRLTVL.

This clonotype was seen many times. The junction departs from the called germline gene at one end, perhaps through a read error. The chain links TRBV2 to TRBJ2-1; perhaps TRBD1 as D (5 bases). The germline gives CDR1 SNHLY, CDR2 FYNNEI. This CDR3 region has 12 residues. CDR3 DNA: TGTGCCAGCAGGCGCCAGGGCAATGGGCAGTTCTTC. It specifies CASRRQGNGQFF.

This clonotype was found many times. The rearrangement uses TRBV5-4 and TRBJ2-3; TRBD2 agrees at 11 bases. Germline CDR1 reads SGHNT; CDR2 reads YYREEE (reference sequence). With V trimmed by 3 bases and J by 3 bases, 3 bases remained unmatched. The CDR3 contains 15 residues. The CDR3 here is CASSWGLAATDTQYF. The DNA of the CDR3 is TGTGCCAGCAGCTGGGGACTAGCGGCGACAGATACGCAGTATTTT.

This chain uses TRBV20-1 with TRBJ2-7; no clear D. The CDR3 runs to 13 residues. The V end lost 4 bases, the J end lost 4 bases, and 14 bases lay between the germline ends. Germline CDR1 DFQATT, CDR2 SNEGSKA (reference sequence). CDR3 coding DNA: TGCAGTGCTATATCCAACGACCAGTACGAGCAGTACTTC. It is translated as CSAISNDQYEQYF.

At least ten counts were recorded for this clonotype. J is TRBJ1-3 and V is TRBV24-1, with 7 bases identical to TRBD1. The CDR3 totals 16 residues. Trimming took 5 bases from V and 5 from J; bases not matched to a gene: 11. Germline V gives CDR1 KGHDR, CDR2 SFDVKD. The CDR3 coding sequence is TGTGCCACCAGTGGGGAGACAGGGAAGAAAAGAAACACCATATATTTT. It yields the protein CATSGETGKKRNTIYF.

In this sample, this clonotype turned up once. A far larger clone is one base from this, pointing to a likely read error. The chain has TRBV28 and TRBJ2-5; the D gene is possibly TRBD1 (7 bases). Gene TRBJ2-1 matches the end of the DNA better, so the J call may be wrong. CDR3 length: 14 residues. From germline, CDR1 is MDHEN and CDR2 SYDVKM. The CDR3 DNA is TGTGCCATCAGGACTATAGGCGGGACAGCTGAGCAGTTCTTC. Translated, it gives CAIRTIGGTAEQFF.

This clonotype was seen repeatedly, ten times or more. This chain connects TRBV5-1 to TRBJ2-5; D remains ambiguous. This CDR3 comprises 13 residues. Trimming removed 5 bases at V and 2 bases at J, with 10 bases between. Germline loops: CDR1 SGHRS, CDR2 YFSETQ. CDR3 sequence (DNA): TGCGCCAGCAGATTACAGAAACAAGAGACCCAGTACTTC. Its protein is CASRLQKQETQYF.

The rearrangement uses TRBV30 and TRBJ1-2, with D hard to call. Trimming shortened V by 2 bases and J by 4 bases, and 17 bases separated the two germline ends. The germline gives CDR1 GTSNPN, CDR2 SVGIG (reference sequence). CDR3 length: 15 residues. The CDR3 sequence is CAWSPQVKGVYGYTF. CDR3 nucleotides: TGTGCCTGGAGTCCCCAGGTTAAAGGCGTCTATGGCTACACCTTC.

By its share, this clonotype is medium-sized. The chain is built from TRBV6-1 and TRBJ2-7; D not resolved. The germline CDR1 and CDR2 sequences are MNHNS and SASEGT. The V and J ends lost 6 bases and 4 bases respectively, with 16 bases between them. The CDR3 is made up of 14 amino acids. CDR3 DNA: TGTGCCAGCAGGATCGGGTCGGAAGGATACGAGCAGTACTTC. It encodes CASRIGSEGYEQYF.

This clonotype has ten or more counts. The J gene is TRBJ1-1, the V gene TRBV27; D remains unclear. The CDR3 sequence is 14 residues long. Trimming left V 3 bases short and J 1 base short, with 9 bases between. Per the germline V gene, CDR1 is MNHEY and CDR2 is SMNVEV (reference sequence). CDR3 DNA sequence: TGTGCCAGCAGTTTGATGGCAGCGAACACTGAAGCTTTCTTT. Its translation is CASSLMAANTEAFF.

As to this clonotype: With a far larger clone one base away, a read error is the likely cause. The chain employs TRBV6-2 or TRBV6-3 and TRBJ2-1, with D hard to call. The length of the CDR3 is 14 residues. Germline lookup yields CDR1 MNHEY and CDR2 SVGEGT. This CDR3 is CASSDSAGYNVQFF. The CDR3 DNA reads TGTGCCAGCAGTGACTCGGCCGGATACAATGTGCAGTTCTTC.

This clonotype showed up many times. Mismatch with germline at one junction end may stem from a read error. The V call is TRBV7-9, the J call TRBJ1-5; D gene unclear. CDR1 SEHNR and CDR2 FQNEAQ come from the germline V gene (reference sequence). There are 16 residues in the CDR3. CDR3 residues: CASTLGALKSNQPQHF. For the CDR3, the DNA is TGTGCCAGCACCTTAGGAGCACTGAAAAGCAATCAGCCCCAGCATTTT. Supplemented by reference TRBV7-9 and TRBJ1-5, the full variable domain reads DTGVSQNPRHKITKRGQNVTFRCDPISEHNRLYWYRQTLGQGPEFLTYFQNEAQLEKSRLLSDRFSAERPKGSFSTLEIQRTEQGDSAMYLCASTLGALKSNQPQHFGDGTRLSIL.

Ten or more counts support this clonotype. This chain connects TRBV15 to TRBJ2-1; D is undetermined. Germline lookup yields CDR1 LNHNV and CDR2 YYDKDF (reference sequence). Trimming stripped 5 bases from V and 3 bases from J, with 17 bases between. The CDR3 is 16 amino acids. Written as DNA, the CDR3 is TGTGCCACCAGCCTTTCGGTTCAGTTCTACTACAATGAGCAGTTCTTC. The encoded protein is CATSLSVQFYYNEQFF.

This clonotype appeared once. This chain uses TRBV6-1 with TRBJ2-2, with 11 bases aligning to TRBD2. With V trimmed by 4 bases and J by 6 bases, 16 bases remained unmatched. The CDR3 consists of 19 residues. Per germline, CDR1 MNHNS and CDR2 SASEGT. The CDR3 spells CASSGSGRAGNPVPGELFF. The CDR3 DNA sequence: TGTGCCAGCAGTGGTAGCGGGAGGGCCGGGAACCCGGTACCCGGGGAGCTGTTTTTT.

This clonotype occurred many times. This chain joins TRBV2 and TRBJ1-5; TRBD1 aligns across 10 bases. The V gene's germline CDR1 is SNHLY and CDR2 FYNNEI. This CDR3 is 14 amino acids long. With V trimmed by 4 bases and J by 7 bases, 4 bases remained unmatched. The CDR3 DNA follows: TGTGCCAGCAGTGGGACAGGGGGAGGCCAGCCCCAGCATTTT. It is translated as CASSGTGGGQPQHF.

This clonotype appeared many times. CDR3 loop: CASRDRGDGRGQHF. The CDR3 DNA is TGTGCCAGCCGGGACAGGGGGGATGGACGTGGCCAGCATTTT. This chain uses TRBV19 with TRBJ1-5, with 11 bases lining up with TRBD1. Losses at the gene ends were 9 bases for V and 12 bases for J; bases not matched to a gene: 13. CDR1 and CDR2 from the germline V gene are LNHDA and SQIVND (reference sequence). The CDR3 covers 14 residues.

By sample fraction, this clonotype is medium-sized. V and J are TRBV12-3 or TRBV12-4 and TRBJ1-6; D possibly corresponds to TRBD1 (5 bases). The CDR3 loop spans 14 amino acids. The ends were cut back, 5 bases at V and 2 bases at J, with 7 bases in the middle. In nucleotides, the CDR3 is TGTGCCAGCAGTCGCAGGGCCTATAATTCACCCCTCCACTTT. It encodes CASSRRAYNSPLHF.

This clonotype appeared many times. This chain uses TRBV7-9 with TRBJ2-7, with a tentative D call TRBD1 (6 bases). V was pared by 0 bases and J by 3 bases, with 9 bases between. Germline assignment: CDR1 SEHNR and CDR2 FQNEAQ (reference sequence). This CDR3 region has 14 residues. The CDR3 spells CASSLAHRVYEQYF. The DNA of the CDR3 is TGTGCCAGCAGCTTAGCGCACAGGGTCTACGAGCAGTACTTC.

At least ten counts were recorded for this clonotype. The chain joins TRBV7-2 to TRBJ2-1; either TRBD1 or TRBD2 may supply D (5 bases each). This CDR3 spans 14 amino acids. Germline CDR1 and CDR2: SGHTA and FQGNSA. Between the trimmed V and J ends, which lost 2 bases and 8 bases, there was a span of 13 bases. The CDR3 is CASSLLGGTDEQFF. CDR3 in DNA: TGTGCCAGCAGCTTACTTGGGGGTACAGATGAGCAGTTCTTC.

This clonotype was counted ten times or more. The chain employs TRBV3-1 and TRBJ2-7, with 7 bases that match TRBD2. Germline V gene data show CDR1 as LGHDT and CDR2 as YNNKEL (reference sequence). V dropped 7 bases and J dropped 2; count of bases not matched to a gene: 11. The CDR3 runs 15 residues. In DNA form, the CDR3 reads TGTGCCAGCACCCCCCGAGGAGCGGGACCCTACGAGCAGTACTTC. Protein sequence: CASTPRGAGPYEQYF.

The table lists this clonotype with many counts. The chain carries TRBV5-4 and TRBJ2-1, with 11 nucleotides matching TRBD2. This CDR3 has 16 amino acids. Germline-derived CDR1 and CDR2 are SGHNT and YYREEE (reference sequence). V was clipped by 0 bases and J by 6 bases; unmatched bases: 5. The CDR3 coding sequence is TGTGCCAGCAGCTTGGGTGCTAGCGGGAGGAGCAATGAGCAGTTCTTC. It yields the protein CASSLGASGRSNEQFF.

This clonotype was detected once. A far bigger clonotype differs at one base, so this is likely a read error. The chain is built from TRBV6-4 and TRBJ2-1; no clear D. The CDR3 is 15 residues long. CDR1 is MRHNA and CDR2 is SNTAGT in the germline V gene. As DNA, the CDR3 is TGTGCCAGAAGTGCCGGGTACGGCTCCTACAATGAGCAGTTCTTC. Protein: CARSAGYGSYNEQFF.

By frequency in the sample, this clonotype is medium-sized. The J gene is TRBJ1-6, the V gene TRBV20-1; 9 bases are shared with TRBD1. The length of the CDR3 is 13 residues. The germline V gene has CDR1 DFQATT and CDR2 SNEGSKA (reference sequence). V lost 8 bases to trimming and J lost 9 bases; unmatched junction nucleotides: 8. CDR3 coding DNA: TGCAGTACCACGGGGACAGGGACTTCACCCCTCCACTTT. Its translation: CSTTGTGTSPLHF.

This clonotype has a handful of counts. V gene TRBV5-4 combines with J gene TRBJ2-7, with 10 bases identical to TRBD2. The CDR3 length is 14 residues. The ends lost 1 base at V and 3 bases at J; junction bases unmatched: 1. The V gene's germline CDR1 is SGHNT and CDR2 YYREEE (reference sequence). The CDR3 sequence is CASSLPSGSYEQYF. Here the CDR3 DNA reads TGTGCCAGCAGCTTGCCTAGCGGGAGCTACGAGCAGTACTTC. The full variable domain, rest sourced from reference TRBV5-4 and TRBJ2-7, is ETGVTQSPTHLIKTRGQQVTLRCSSQSGHNTVSWYQQALGQGPQFIFQYYREEENGRGNFPPRFSGLQFPNYSSELNVNALELDDSALYLCASSLPSGSYEQYFGPGTRLTVT.

This chain connects TRBV20-1 to TRBJ2-7; no reliable D call. CDR1 and CDR2 from the germline V gene are DFQATT and SNEGSKA (reference sequence). The V gene lost 2 bases and the J gene lost 2 bases, with 7 bases spanning the gap. The CDR3 loop spans 12 amino acids. CDR3 protein: CSARRLAYEQYF. The CDR3 DNA is TGCAGTGCTAGACGCCTGGCCTACGAGCAGTACTTC.